In its sample, the clone carrying this T cell receptor (beta chain) was seen a few times. Its antigen is as yet unknown. This sample is part of a study of post-analysis software for immune sequencing data. Study-level background: The disease courses spanned relapsing-remitting, secondary progressive and progressive-relapsing forms of multiple sclerosis. Study-wide findings and caveats: Controls significantly exceeded multiple sclerosis patients in normalized Chao1 diversity. Same-batch preparations were strongly co-clustered by F measure.

Prepared libraries of TCR beta cDNA carried unique molecular identifiers. The authors obtained some 500,000 cDNA molecules from approximately 1 to 10 million T cells. TCRdb re-derived calls from the PCR reads in MiXCR, one entry per CDR3 protein. The table lists 500,000 to 600,000 distinct CDR3 sequences, roughly 47% of them singletons. The receptor's source is a girl aged 10-17 years with multiple sclerosis. The specimen sequenced was blood.

CDR3 sequence: CASSLLPGQASNNEQFF. In DNA, the CDR3 is TGCGCCAGCAGCTTGCTCCCGGGACAGGCATCTAACAATGAGCAGTTCTTC. The J gene is TRBJ2-1, the V gene TRBV5-1; 8 bases fit TRBD1. The CDR3 is 17 amino acids. V lost 1 base, J lost 5 bases, and 11 bases stayed unmatched. Per the germline V gene, CDR1 is SGHRS and CDR2 is YFSETQ.